The clone carrying this T cell receptor (beta chain) was detected many times. Its target is not known. This sample is drawn from a study of T cell repertoires in cytomegalovirus infection. Study background: A matching HLA type, together with CMV infection, was signaled by public TCR beta signatures.

Study outcomes and limitations: CMV-specific TCR beta clonotypes restricted by HLA-C were the ones dominating the ex vivo response. Carriers of CMV and the relevant HLA type were discriminated by public TCR beta frequency.

The CDR3 is made up of 16 amino acids. The V and J ends lost 5 bases and 0 bases, in that order; junction bases with no gene match: 3. CDR1 is SGHTA, CDR2 FQGNSA, per germline. TCRdb called the reads again in MiXCR, with one record for every CDR3 protein. The table includes hundreds of thousands of distinct CDR3 sequences, roughly a third detected once. What was sequenced was PBMCs. This TCR derives from a human donor in good health (CMV status not recorded). Some clones in this sample may be carry-over from other donors' samples. This chain connects TRBV7-2 to TRBJ2-4; 11 bases line up with TRBD2. Here the CDR3 reads CASSLSGGGAKNIQYF. CDR3 nucleotides: TGTGCCAGCAGCCTTAGCGGGGGGGGAGCCAAAAACATTCAGTACTTC.